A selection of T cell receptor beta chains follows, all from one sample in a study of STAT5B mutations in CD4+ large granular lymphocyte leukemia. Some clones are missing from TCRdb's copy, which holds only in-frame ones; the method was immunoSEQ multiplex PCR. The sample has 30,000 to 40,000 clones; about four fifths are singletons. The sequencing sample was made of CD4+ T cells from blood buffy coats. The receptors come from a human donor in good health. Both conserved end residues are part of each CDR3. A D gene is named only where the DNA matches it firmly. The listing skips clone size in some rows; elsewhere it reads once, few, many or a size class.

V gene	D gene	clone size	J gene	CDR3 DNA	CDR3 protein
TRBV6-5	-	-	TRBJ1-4	TGTGCCAGCAGTCTTCTCAGGGGTGGTACGAGCGGACTGTTTTTT	CASSLLRGGTSGLFF
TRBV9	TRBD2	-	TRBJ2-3	TGTGCCAGCAGCGTAGCGGGCGGGGGGACCACAGATACGCAGTATTTT	CASSVAGGGTTDTQYF
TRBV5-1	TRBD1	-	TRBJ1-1	TGCGCCAGCAGCCACGGGACAGGGAAGAACACTGAAGCTTTCTTT	CASSHGTGKNTEAFF
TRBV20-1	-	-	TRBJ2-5	TGCAGTCCAGAGGAAGAGACCCAGTACTTC	CSPEEETQYF
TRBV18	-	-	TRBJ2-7	TGTGCCAGCTCACCTCCCTGGACCCAGGAGGGGGACGAGCAGTACTTC	CASSPPWTQEGDEQYF
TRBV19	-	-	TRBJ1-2	TGTGCCAGTAGTTTAGGGGACAATCAGGGATATGGCTACACCTTC	CASSLGDNQGYGYTF
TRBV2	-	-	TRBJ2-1	TGTGCCAGCAGGAGGGCAGGGAGCGATGAGCAGTTCTTC	CASRRAGSDEQFF
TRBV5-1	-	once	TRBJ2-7	TGCGCCAGCAGCCCGGATCCAGGAGAGACGGAGCAGTACTTC	CASSPDPGETEQYF
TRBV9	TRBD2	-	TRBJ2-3	TGTGCCAGCAGCCGAAGGGGGACTAGCGGGAGCGCAGATACGCAGTATTTT	CASSRRGTSGSADTQYF
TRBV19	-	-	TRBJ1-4	TGTGCCAGTAGTATGATGGGGGAACCAACTAATGAAAAACTGTTTTTT	CASSMMGEPTNEKLFF
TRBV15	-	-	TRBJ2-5	TGTGCCACCAGCAGCCGGACTCCCCGGGCAGAGACCCAGTACTTC	CATSSRTPRAETQYF
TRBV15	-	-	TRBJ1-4	TGTGCCACCAGCAGAGGACAGGAAGGGATACCTAATGAAAAACTGTTTTTT	CATSRGQEGIPNEKLFF
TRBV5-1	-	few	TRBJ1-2	TGCGCCAGCAGCGCTGGGACAACTGATGGCTACACCTTC	CASSAGTTDGYTF
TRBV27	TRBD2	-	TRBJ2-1	TGTGCCAGCGGAAGACTAGCGGTTAACAATGAGCAGTTCTTC	CASGRLAVNNEQFF
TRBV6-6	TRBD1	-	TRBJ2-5	TGTGCCAGCAGTTACGGGGGACAGGGAATCCAAGAGACCCAGTACTTC	CASSYGGQGIQETQYF
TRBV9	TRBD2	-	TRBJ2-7	TGTGCCAGCAGCGTAGGCGGGAGACTCTACGAGCAGTACTTC	CASSVGGRLYEQYF
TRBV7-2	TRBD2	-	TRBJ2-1	TGTGCCAGCAGCCCAAGTGGACTAGCGGGCTCCTACAATGAGCAGTTCTTC	CASSPSGLAGSYNEQFF
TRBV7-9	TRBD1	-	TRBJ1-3	TGTGCCAGCAGCATCCGCAGGGGGCAATCTGGAAACACCATATATTTT	CASSIRRGQSGNTIYF
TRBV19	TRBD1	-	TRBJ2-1	TGTGCCAGTAGTAGTAGGGACAGACAGTTCTTC	CASSSRDRQFF
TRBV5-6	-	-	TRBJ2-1	TGTGCCAGCAGCTCTTCCTACTTACTAGTGGGAGCTGCCTACAATGAGCAGTTCTTC	CASSSSYLLVGAAYNEQFF
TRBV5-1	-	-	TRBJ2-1	TGCGCCAGCGCGGAAGACGTCAATTACAATGAGCAGTTCTTC	CASAEDVNYNEQFF
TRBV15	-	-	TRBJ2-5	TGTGCCACCACCCCCAGGGGGGGGCGAGAGACCCAGTACTTC	CATTPRGGRETQYF
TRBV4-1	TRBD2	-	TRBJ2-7	TGCGCCAGCAGCCAAGGACAGCGGGACGGTAACGAGCAGTACTTC	CASSQGQRDGNEQYF
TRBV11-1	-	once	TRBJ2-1	TGTGCCAGCAGCTTACAAAGCCTGGACTACAATGAGCAGTTCTTC	CASSLQSLDYNEQFF
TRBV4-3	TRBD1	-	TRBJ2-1	TGCGCCAGCAGCCCAGGGGGCATCTACAATGAGCAGTTCTTC	CASSPGGIYNEQFF
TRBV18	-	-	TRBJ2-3	TGTGCCAGCTCTGGACTGAGAAGCACAGATACGCAGTATTTT	CASSGLRSTDTQYF
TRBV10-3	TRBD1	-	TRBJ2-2	TGTGCCATCAGATTGTCGGACAGGGGGTTTGCCACCGGGGAGCTGTTTTTT	CAIRLSDRGFATGELFF
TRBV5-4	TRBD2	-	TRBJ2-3	TGTGCCAGCAGCCGGGGGGGCACAGATACGCAGTATTTT	CASSRGGTDTQYF
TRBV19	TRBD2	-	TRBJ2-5	TGTGCATCTGCGGGGACTAGCCAAAAAGAGACCCAGTACTTC	CASAGTSQKETQYF
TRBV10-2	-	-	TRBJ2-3	TGCGCCAGCAGTGAGCTAGGGCCCGCGGGAGATACGCAGTATTTT	CASSELGPAGDTQYF
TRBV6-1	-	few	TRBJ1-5	TGTGCCAGCAGACAGGACGGTAATCAGCCCCAGCATTTT	CASRQDGNQPQHF